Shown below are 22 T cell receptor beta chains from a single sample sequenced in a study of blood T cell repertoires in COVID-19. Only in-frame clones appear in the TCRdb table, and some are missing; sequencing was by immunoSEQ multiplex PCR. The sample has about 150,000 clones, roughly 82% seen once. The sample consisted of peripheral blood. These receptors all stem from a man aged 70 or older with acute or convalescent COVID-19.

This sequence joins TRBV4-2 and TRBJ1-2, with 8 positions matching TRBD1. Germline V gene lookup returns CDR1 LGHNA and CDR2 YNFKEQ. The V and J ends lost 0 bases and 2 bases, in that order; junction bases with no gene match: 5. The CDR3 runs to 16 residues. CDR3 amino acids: CASSQDRDRSNYGYTF. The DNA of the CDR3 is TGTGCCAGCAGCCAAGATAGGGACAGGAGCAACTATGGCTACACCTTC.

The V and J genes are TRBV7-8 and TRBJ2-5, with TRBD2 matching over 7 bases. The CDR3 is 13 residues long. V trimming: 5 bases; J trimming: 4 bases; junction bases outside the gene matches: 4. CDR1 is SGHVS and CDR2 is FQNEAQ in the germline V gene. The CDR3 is CASSLTSRETQYF. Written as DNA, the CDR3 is TGTGCCAGCAGCCTGACTAGCCGAGAGACCCAGTACTTC.

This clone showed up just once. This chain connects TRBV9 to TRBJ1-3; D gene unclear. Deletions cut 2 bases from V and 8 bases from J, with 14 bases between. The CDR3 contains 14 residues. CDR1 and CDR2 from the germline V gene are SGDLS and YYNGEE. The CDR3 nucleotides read TGTGCCAGCAGCGTGGAATCCGAACGGGACACCATATATTTT. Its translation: CASSVESERDTIYF. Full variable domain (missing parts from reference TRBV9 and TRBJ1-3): DSGVTQTPKHLITATGQRVTLRCSPRSGDLSVYWYQQSLDQGLQFLIQYYNGEERAKGNILERFSAQQFPDLHSELNLSSLELGDSALYFCASSVESERDTIYFGEGSWLTVV.

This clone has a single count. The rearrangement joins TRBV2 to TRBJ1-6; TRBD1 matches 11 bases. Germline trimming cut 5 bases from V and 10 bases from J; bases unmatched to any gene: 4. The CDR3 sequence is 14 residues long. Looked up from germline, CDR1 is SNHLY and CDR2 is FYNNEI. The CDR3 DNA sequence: TGTGCCAGCAGTCCCGGGACAGGGGGATCACCCCTCCACTTT. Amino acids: CASSPGTGGSPLHF.

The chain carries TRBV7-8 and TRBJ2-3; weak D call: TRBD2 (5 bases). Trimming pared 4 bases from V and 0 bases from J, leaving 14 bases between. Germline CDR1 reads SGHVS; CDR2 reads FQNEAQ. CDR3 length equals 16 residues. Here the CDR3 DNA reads TGTGCCAGCAGCTCGGGTTCGCAGCGGAGCACAGATACGCAGTATTTT. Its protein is CASSSGSQRSTDTQYF.

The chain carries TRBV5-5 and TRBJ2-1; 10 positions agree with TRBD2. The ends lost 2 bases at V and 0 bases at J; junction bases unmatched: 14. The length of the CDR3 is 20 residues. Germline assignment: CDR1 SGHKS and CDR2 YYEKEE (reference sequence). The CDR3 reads CASSFLLAGAVTLSYNEQFF. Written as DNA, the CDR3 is TGTGCCAGCAGCTTCCTTCTAGCGGGAGCTGTGACACTCTCCTACAATGAGCAGTTCTTC. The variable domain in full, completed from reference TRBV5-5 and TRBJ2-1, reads DAGVTQSPTHLIKTRGQQVTLRCSPISGHKSVSWYQQVLGQGPQFIFQYYEKEERGRGNFPDRFSARQFPNYSSELNVNALLLGDSALYLCASSFLLAGAVTLSYNEQFFGPGTRLTVL.

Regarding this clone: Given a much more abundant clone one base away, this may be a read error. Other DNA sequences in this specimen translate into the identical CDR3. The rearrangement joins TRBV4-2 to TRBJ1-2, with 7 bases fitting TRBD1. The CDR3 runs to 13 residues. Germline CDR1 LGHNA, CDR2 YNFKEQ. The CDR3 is CASSPQGGGGYTF. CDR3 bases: TGTGCCAGCAGCCCGCAGGGGGGTGGTGGCTACACTTTC.

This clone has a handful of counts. CDR3 DNA: TGTGCCAGCAGCCCTGTGGGGGAGGGGTTCCCGAACACCGGGGAGCTGTTTTTT. This translates into CASSPVGEGFPNTGELFF. The rearrangement uses TRBV27 and TRBJ2-2; 7 positions match TRBD2. Germline lookup yields CDR1 MNHEY and CDR2 SMNVEV (reference sequence). Trimming took 6 bases from V and 0 from J; bases not matched to a gene: 13. This CDR3 has 18 residues.

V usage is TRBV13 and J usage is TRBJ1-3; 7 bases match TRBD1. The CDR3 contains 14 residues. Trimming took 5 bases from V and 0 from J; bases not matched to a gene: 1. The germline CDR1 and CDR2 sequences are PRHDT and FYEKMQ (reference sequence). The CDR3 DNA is TGTGCCAGCAGCCGACAGGGCTCTGGAAACACCATATATTTT. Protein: CASSRQGSGNTIYF.

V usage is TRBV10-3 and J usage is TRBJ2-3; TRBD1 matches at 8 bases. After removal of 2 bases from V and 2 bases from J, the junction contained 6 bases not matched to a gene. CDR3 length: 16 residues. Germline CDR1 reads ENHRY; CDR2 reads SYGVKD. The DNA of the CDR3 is TGTGCCATCAGTGAGCCCGGGACAGGCGCCACAGATACGCAGTATTTT. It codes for CAISEPGTGATDTQYF.

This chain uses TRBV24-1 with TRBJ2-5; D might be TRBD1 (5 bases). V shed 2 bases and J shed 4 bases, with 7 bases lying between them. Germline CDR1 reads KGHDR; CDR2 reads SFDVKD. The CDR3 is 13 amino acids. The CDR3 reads CATSDSGLETQYF. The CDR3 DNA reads TGTGCCACCAGTGATTCAGGGTTAGAGACCCAGTACTTC.

The CDR3 here is CASSPTGWGETQYF. The CDR3 region has the DNA TGTGCCAGCAGCCCCACAGGGTGGGGAGAGACCCAGTACTTC. The chain joins TRBV27 to TRBJ2-5; the D gene is possibly TRBD1 (6 bases). Trimming shortened V by 6 bases and J by 4 bases, and 15 bases separated the two germline ends. The V gene's germline CDR1 is MNHEY and CDR2 SMNVEV (reference sequence). CDR3 size: 14 residues.

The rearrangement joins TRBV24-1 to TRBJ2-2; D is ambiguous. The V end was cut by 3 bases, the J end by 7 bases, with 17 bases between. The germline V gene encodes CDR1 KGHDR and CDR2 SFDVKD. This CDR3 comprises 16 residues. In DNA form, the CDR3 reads TGTGCCACCAGTGATACTCACTCGGAGTTGGGCGGGGAGCTGTTTTTT. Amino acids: CATSDTHSELGGELFF.

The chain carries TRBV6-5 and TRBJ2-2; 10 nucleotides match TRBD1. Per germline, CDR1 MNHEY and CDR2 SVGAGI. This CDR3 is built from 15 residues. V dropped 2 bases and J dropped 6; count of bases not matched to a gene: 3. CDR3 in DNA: TGTGCCAGCAGTTACCCGGGACAGGGGTCCGGGGAGCTGTTTTTT. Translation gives CASSYPGQGSGELFF.

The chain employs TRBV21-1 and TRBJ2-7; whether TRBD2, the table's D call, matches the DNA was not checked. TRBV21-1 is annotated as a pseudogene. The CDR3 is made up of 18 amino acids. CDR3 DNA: TGTGCCAGCAGCAAATGGGGTGTTTTAGGGCGGGGCTCCTACGAGCAGTACTTC. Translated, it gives CASSKWGVLGRGSYEQYF.

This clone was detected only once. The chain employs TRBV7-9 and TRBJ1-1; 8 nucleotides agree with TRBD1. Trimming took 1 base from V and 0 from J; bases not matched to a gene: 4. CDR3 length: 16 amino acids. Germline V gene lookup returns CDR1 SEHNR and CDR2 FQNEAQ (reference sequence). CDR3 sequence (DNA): TGTGCCAGCAGCTTAGGGGGACAGGCCATGAACACTGAAGCTTTCTTT. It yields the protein CASSLGGQAMNTEAFF.

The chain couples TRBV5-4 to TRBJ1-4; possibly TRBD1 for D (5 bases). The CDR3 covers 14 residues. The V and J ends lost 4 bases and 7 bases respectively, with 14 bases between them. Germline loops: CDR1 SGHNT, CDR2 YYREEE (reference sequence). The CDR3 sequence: CASSRGGKGEKLFF. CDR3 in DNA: TGTGCCAGCAGCCGGGGGGGGAAGGGTGAAAAACTGTTTTTT.

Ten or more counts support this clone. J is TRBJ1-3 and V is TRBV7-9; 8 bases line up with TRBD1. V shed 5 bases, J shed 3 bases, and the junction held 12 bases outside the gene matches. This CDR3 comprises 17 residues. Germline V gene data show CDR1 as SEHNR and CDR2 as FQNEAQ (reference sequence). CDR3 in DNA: TGTGCCAGCAGCCCGGGACAGGCGGCATTGTTTGGAAACACCATATATTTT. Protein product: CASSPGQAALFGNTIYF.

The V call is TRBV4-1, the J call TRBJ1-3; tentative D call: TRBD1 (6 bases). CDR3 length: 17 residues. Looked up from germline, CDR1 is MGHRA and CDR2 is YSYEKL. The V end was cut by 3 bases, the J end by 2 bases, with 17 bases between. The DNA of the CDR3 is TGCGCCAGCAGCCAGCTTGGGCCGGGGGGCGCTGGAAACACCATATATTTT. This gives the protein CASSQLGPGGAGNTIYF.

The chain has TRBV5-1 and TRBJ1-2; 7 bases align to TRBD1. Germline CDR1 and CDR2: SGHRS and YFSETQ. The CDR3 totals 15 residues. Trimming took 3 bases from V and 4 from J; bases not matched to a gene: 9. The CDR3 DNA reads TGCGCCAGCAGCTCCGACGGGACAGCTGTCTATGGCTACACCTTC. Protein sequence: CASSSDGTAVYGYTF.

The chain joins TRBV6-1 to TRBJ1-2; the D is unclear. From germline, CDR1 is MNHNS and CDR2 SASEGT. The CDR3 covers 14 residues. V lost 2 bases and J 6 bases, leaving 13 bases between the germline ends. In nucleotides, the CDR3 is TGTGCCAGCAGTGAACACGCCCCGAGGGATGGCTACACCTTC. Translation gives CASSEHAPRDGYTF.

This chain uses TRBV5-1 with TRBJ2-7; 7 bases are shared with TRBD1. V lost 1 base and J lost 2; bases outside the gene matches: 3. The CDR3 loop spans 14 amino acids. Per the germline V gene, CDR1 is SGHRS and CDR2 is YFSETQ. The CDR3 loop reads CASSLQGQTYEQYF. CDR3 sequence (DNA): TGCGCCAGCAGCTTGCAGGGACAGACCTACGAGCAGTACTTC. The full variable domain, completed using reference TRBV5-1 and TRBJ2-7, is KAGVTQTPRYLIKTRGQQVTLSCSPISGHRSVSWYQQTPGQGLQFLFEYFSETQRNKGNFPGRFSGRQFSNSRSEMNVSTLELGDSALYLCASSLQGQTYEQYFGPGTRLTVT.